The 14 T cell receptor beta chains listed next were all sequenced from one sample in a study of beta chain features in type 1 diabetes. Regarding the study as a whole: Type 1 diabetes patients showed a moderate but significant shortening of TCRB CDR3s in all four CD4+ subsets.

Sequenced material consisted of expressed TCRB transcripts (all of the isolated RNA was reverse transcribed). Assay used: immunoSEQ multiplex PCR; TCRdb lists only in-frame clones, some missing. The data show about 240,000 clones, around 14% seen once. These TCRs' antigens remain unknown. The source material was naive CD4+ T cells from blood. These receptors all come from a man aged 30 to 45 with type 1 diabetes.

The rearrangement joins TRBV6-1 to TRBJ2-5, with 8 positions matching TRBD1. Trimming removed 4 bases from V and 5 bases from J; junction bases left unmatched: 6. Per germline, CDR1 MNHNS and CDR2 SASEGT. The CDR3 is made up of 14 amino acids. The CDR3 coding sequence is TGTGCCAGCAGTGGGACAGGGTCCATCGAGACCCAGTACTTC. Its translation is CASSGTGSIETQYF.

The chain uses TRBV4-1 and TRBJ1-2; D gene uncertain. V gave up 5 bases and J gave up 5 bases, with 18 bases separating them. In germline, CDR1 is MGHRA, CDR2 YSYEKL. This CDR3 has 15 residues. The CDR3 reads CASSAPRPGGYGYTF. CDR3 coding DNA: TGCGCCAGCAGCGCCCCCCGTCCGGGAGGGTATGGCTACACCTTC.

This clone was counted a few times. The gene calls are TRBV30 and TRBJ2-5, with 9 bases lining up with TRBD2. Germline V gene sequence: CDR1 GTSNPN, CDR2 SVGIG (reference sequence). The CDR3 length is 15 residues. After removal of 1 base from V and 3 bases from J, the junction contained 6 bases not matched to a gene. The CDR3 nucleotides read TGTGCCTGGAGTGCTGGCGGGAGGGCGAAAGAGACCCAGTACTTC. Translated, it gives CAWSAGGRAKETQYF.

Here the CDR3 reads CASISSGRAEETQYF. The CDR3 bases are TGTGCCAGCATCTCTAGCGGGAGGGCCGAGGAGACCCAGTACTTC. This chain connects TRBV7-8 to TRBJ2-5; 12 bases fit TRBD2. CDR3 length: 15 residues. Trimming took 7 bases from V and 5 from J; bases not matched to a gene: 8. Germline values: CDR1 SGHVS, CDR2 FQNEAQ.

A few counts support this clone. This chain uses TRBV4-2 with TRBJ2-1, with TRBD2 identical over 13 bases. CDR1 and CDR2 (germline): LGHNA, YNFKEQ. The CDR3 has 18 amino acids. Trimming cost V 6 bases and J 0 bases; bases outside gene matches: 8. The CDR3 loop is CASRPGLAGSFSYNEQFF. CDR3 sequence (DNA): TGTGCCAGCAGGCCGGGACTAGCGGGAAGTTTCTCCTACAATGAGCAGTTCTTC.

The V and J genes are TRBV19 and TRBJ2-6; D not certain. The V gene lost 7 bases and the J gene lost 0 bases, with 4 bases spanning the gap. CDR3 length: 13 amino acids. Germline V gives CDR1 LNHDA, CDR2 SQIVND (reference sequence). Here the CDR3 reads CASIHSGANVLTF. CDR3 DNA sequence: TGTGCCAGTATTCACTCTGGGGCCAACGTCCTGACTTTC.

The gene calls are TRBV4-1 and TRBJ2-7; a weak D match, TRBD2 (5 bases). The germline V gene encodes CDR1 MGHRA and CDR2 YSYEKL. V was cut by 1 base and J by 7 bases, with 14 bases left in between. CDR3 size: 14 residues. Here the CDR3 DNA reads TGCGCCAGCAGCCAAGTAACGCTTCCGGGGGAGCAGTACTTC. This codes for CASSQVTLPGEQYF.

This clone was seen only a few times. J is TRBJ2-3 and V is TRBV4-2, with TRBD2 matching 8 bases. Trimming removed 4 bases from V and 3 bases from J; junction bases left unmatched: 6. CDR3 length: 15 amino acids. Germline assignment: CDR1 LGHNA and CDR2 YNFKEQ. Here the CDR3 reads CASSRERERTDTQYF. In nucleotides, the CDR3 is TGTGCCAGCAGCCGGGAGCGGGAGAGGACAGATACGCAGTATTTT.

This clone was seen a handful of times. This chain uses TRBV9 with TRBJ2-7; TRBD2 matches 10 bases. Germline assignment: CDR1 SGDLS and CDR2 YYNGEE. CDR3 length: 13 residues. V gave up 3 bases and J gave up 3 bases; unmatched junction bases: 0. The CDR3 protein is CASSGTSGYEQYF. The CDR3 bases are TGTGCCAGCAGCGGGACTAGCGGCTACGAGCAGTACTTC.

This clone has only a few counts. The chain recombines TRBV10-3 with TRBJ2-7; no definite D call. CDR3 size: 14 residues. The V gene's germline CDR1 is ENHRY and CDR2 SYGVKD. V was trimmed by 0 bases and J by 4 bases, leaving 10 bases between them. Here the CDR3 DNA reads TGTGCCATCAGTGAGTCCGGCGGCAAATACGAGCAGTACTTC. This codes for CAISESGGKYEQYF.

This chain connects TRBV5-4 to TRBJ2-2; 13 nucleotides agree with TRBD2. In germline, CDR1 is SGHNT, CDR2 YYREEE (reference sequence). The trim removed 2 bases at V and 4 bases at J, leaving 2 bases unmatched. The length of the CDR3 is 16 residues. CDR3 in amino acids: CASSFGLAGATGELFF. CDR3 DNA sequence: TGTGCCAGCAGCTTCGGACTAGCGGGGGCCACCGGGGAGCTGTTTTTT.

This clone was seen only once. V and J are TRBV6-1 and TRBJ1-2; 9 nucleotides match TRBD1. The V segment lost 1 base and the J segment 4 bases; nucleotides outside the gene matches: 4. Germline-derived CDR1 and CDR2 are MNHNS and SASEGT. CDR3 length equals 15 residues. CDR3 bases: TGTGCCAGCAGTGAAGGGGGACAGGGTAGCTATGGCTACACCTTC. It codes for CASSEGGQGSYGYTF.

This clone was seen only a few times. The V call is TRBV14, the J call TRBJ1-6; 8 bases are shared with TRBD1. Germline V gene lookup returns CDR1 SGHDN and CDR2 FVKESK. The V segment lost 5 bases and the J segment 4 bases; nucleotides outside the gene matches: 1. CDR3 length equals 14 residues. CDR3 region: CASSWTGYNSPLHF. The CDR3 nucleotides read TGTGCCAGCAGCTGGACAGGGTATAATTCACCCCTCCACTTT.

This sequence joins TRBV6-5 and TRBJ2-3; weak D call: TRBD2 (6 bases). From germline, CDR1 is MNHEY and CDR2 SVGAGI. The CDR3 totals 14 residues. The germline V and J ends were trimmed by 3 bases and 4 bases, with 11 bases remaining between them. The CDR3 here is CASSYAGSADTQYF. DNA for the CDR3: TGTGCCAGCAGTTATGCGGGGTCCGCAGATACGCAGTATTTT.